The subject of this entry is one TCR beta chain. Its antigen is unknown. The data are from a study of T cell responses to AZD1222 COVID-19 vaccine. General observations from the study: The study found vaccine-associated CD4 TCRs spanning spike, dominant at 160-218 and 743-854. Donors were largely white British and mainly female; clonal diversity was possibly underestimated. Compared with day 0, the breadth and depth of the Spike-specific TCR repertoire rose significantly after two doses of AZD1222.

The assay was immunoSEQ multiplex PCR, and TCRdb's table has in-frame clones only and misses some. The sample yields some 110,000 clones, 70% to 90% seen once. Per germline, CDR1 SGHRS and CDR2 YFSETQ. The CDR3 extends over 15 amino acids. Unmatched junction bases numbered 14, after V lost 7 bases and J lost 6 bases. The chain couples TRBV5-1 to TRBJ2-3, with TRBD2 matching 7 bases. The material sequenced was peripheral blood, taken on day 0 of AZD1222 vaccination. The TCR originated in an adult in good health. The DNA for the CDR3 is TGCGCCAGCCTAGCGGTGGGTTTTGGTGAGGATACGCAGTATTTT. Amino acids: CASLAVGFGEDTQYF.